This T cell receptor (beta chain) was observed in a study of cytomegalovirus exposure and HLA in healthy donors. This clone has a single count. Its antigen remains unknown. Germline CDR1 LNHDA, CDR2 SQIVND (reference sequence). The V and J ends lost 8 bases and 7 bases respectively, with 18 bases between them. This CDR3 has 13 amino acids. Findings and limits, study-wide: Researchers catalogued around 150 TCR beta chains as cytomegalovirus-associated. One cluster of highly shared sequence variants probably arose as a sequencing artifact.

While unrecorded immune exposures were likely, the donors were nominally healthy when sampled. Use of 60 Vbeta and 13 Jbeta primers characterized the PCR. Authors' methods: Later, roughly 80 million unique TCR beta chains were counted in an analysis, and roughly 11 million of them were shared. Sequencing used immunoSEQ multiplex PCR; TCRdb keeps in-frame clones, though not all of them. The V and J calls and clone size were taken over from that table, and D and trimming were inferred from the DNA. The sample contains 77,000 or so clones, 70% to 85% of which appear only once. Material: PBMCs. This chain connects TRBV19 to TRBJ2-7; D might be TRBD2 (6 bases). The TCR comes from a man between 65 and 80 years old in good health and CMV-seropositive. Here the CDR3 DNA reads TGTGCCAGTGGCCTAGCGCCTGAAGGAGAGCAGTACTTC. This encodes CASGLAPEGEQYF.